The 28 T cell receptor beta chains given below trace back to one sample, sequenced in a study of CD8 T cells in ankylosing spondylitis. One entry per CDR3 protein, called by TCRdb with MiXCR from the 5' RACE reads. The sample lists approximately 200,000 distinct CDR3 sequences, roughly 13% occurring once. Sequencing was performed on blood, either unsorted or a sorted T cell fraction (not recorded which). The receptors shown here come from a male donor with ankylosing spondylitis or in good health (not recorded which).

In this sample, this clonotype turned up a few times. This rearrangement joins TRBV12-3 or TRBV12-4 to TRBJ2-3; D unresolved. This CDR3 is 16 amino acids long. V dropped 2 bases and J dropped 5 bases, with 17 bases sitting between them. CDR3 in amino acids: CASSLWAEVLGDTQYF. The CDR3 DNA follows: TGTGCCAGCAGTTTATGGGCCGAGGTCCTCGGAGATACGCAGTATTTT.

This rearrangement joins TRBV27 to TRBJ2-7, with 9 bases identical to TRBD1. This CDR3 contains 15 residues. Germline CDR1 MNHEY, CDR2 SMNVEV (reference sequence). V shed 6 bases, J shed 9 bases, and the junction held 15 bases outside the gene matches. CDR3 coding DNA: TGTGCCAGCAGAACGAGGGAGACAGGGGGATCAGGGCAGTACTTC. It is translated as CASRTRETGGSGQYF.

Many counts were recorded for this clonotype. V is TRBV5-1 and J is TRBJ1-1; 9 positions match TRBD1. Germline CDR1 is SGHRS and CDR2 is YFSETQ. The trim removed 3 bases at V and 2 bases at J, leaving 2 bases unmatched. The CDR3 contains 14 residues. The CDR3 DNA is TGCGCCAGCAGCTCGACAGGGGGAAACACTGAAGCTTTCTTT. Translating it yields CASSSTGGNTEAFF.

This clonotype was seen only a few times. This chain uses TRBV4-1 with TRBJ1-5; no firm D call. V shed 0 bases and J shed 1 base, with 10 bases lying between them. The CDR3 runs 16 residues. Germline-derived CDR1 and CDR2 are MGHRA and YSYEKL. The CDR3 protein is CASSQDGSGSNQPQHF. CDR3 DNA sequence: TGCGCCAGCAGCCAAGATGGCTCGGGGAGCAATCAGCCCCAGCATTTT.

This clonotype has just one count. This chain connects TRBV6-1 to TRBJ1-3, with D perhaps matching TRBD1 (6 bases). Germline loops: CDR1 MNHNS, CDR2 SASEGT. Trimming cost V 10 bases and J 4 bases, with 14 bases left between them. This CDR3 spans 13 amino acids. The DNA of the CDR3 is TGTGCCACTTACAGGGATGGCGGAAACACCATATATTTT. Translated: CATYRDGGNTIYF.

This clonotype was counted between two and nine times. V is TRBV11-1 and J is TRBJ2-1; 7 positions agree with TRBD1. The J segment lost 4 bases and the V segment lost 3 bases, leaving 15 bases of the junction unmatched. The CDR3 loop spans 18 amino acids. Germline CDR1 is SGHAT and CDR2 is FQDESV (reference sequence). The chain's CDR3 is CASSFPFTQGPYYNEQFF. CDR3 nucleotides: TGTGCCAGCAGCTTCCCGTTTACACAGGGGCCCTATTACAATGAGCAGTTCTTC.

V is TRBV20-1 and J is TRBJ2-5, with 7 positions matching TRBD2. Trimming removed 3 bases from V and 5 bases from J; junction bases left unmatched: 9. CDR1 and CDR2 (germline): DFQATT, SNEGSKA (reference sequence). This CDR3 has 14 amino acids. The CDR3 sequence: CSARWAGEKETQYF. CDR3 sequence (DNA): TGCAGTGCTAGGTGGGCGGGAGAAAAGGAGACCCAGTACTTC.

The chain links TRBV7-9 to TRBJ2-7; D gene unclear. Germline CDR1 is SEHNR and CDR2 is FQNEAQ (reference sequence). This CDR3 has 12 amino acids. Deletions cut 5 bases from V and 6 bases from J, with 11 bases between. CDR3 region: CASSVSQVEQYF. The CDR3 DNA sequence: TGTGCCAGCAGCGTAAGTCAGGTCGAGCAGTACTTC.

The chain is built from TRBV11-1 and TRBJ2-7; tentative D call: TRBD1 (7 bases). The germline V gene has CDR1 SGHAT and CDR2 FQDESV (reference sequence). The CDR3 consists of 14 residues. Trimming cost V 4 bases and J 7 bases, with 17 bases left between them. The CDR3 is CASSSGLAGGEQYF. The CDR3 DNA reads TGTGCCAGCAGCTCCGGATTAGCAGGGGGGGAGCAGTACTTC.

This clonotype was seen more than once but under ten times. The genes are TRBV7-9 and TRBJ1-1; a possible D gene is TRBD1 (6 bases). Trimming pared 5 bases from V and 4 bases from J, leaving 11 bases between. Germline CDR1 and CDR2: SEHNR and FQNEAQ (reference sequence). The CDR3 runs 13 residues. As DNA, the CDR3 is TGTGCCAGCAGCAGGGGGGCGGGCACTGAAGCTTTCTTT. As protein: CASSRGAGTEAFF.

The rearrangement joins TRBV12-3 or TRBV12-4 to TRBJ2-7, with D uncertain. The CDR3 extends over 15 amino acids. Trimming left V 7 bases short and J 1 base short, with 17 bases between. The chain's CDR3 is CASTNNLDSSYEQYF. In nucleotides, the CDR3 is TGTGCCAGCACCAATAACCTCGACTCTTCCTACGAGCAGTACTTC.

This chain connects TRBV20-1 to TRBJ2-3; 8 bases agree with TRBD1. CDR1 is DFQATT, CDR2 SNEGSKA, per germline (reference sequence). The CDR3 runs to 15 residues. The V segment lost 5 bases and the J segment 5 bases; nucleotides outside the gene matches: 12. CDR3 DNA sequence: TGCAGTGCTGGTTTCGGCCAGGGGGCAGGAGATACGCAGTATTTT. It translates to CSAGFGQGAGDTQYF.

Written as DNA, the CDR3 is TGTGCCAGCAGCTTAGATGACGTTGTAGGGACAGCCCACACCGGGGAGCTGTTTTTT. Translated: CASSLDDVVGTAHTGELFF. V is TRBV11-2 and J is TRBJ2-2; 7 bases line up with TRBD1. The CDR3 contains 19 residues. Germline CDR1 SGHAT, CDR2 FQNNGV. V lost 0 bases and J lost 3; bases outside the gene matches: 13.

This CDR3 is CASSYGGKGGRSTDTQYF. CDR3 nucleotide sequence: TGTGCCAGCAGTTACGGAGGGAAGGGCGGGAGGAGCACAGATACGCAGTATTTT. V gene TRBV6-5 combines with J gene TRBJ2-3; 8 bases fit TRBD2. Germline assignment: CDR1 MNHEY and CDR2 SVGAGI. The CDR3 length is 18 residues. V lost 2 bases to trimming and J lost 0 bases; unmatched junction nucleotides: 10.

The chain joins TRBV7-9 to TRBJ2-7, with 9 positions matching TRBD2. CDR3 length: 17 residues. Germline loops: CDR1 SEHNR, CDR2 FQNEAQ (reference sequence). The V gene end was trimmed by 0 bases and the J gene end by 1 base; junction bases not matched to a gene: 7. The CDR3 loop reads CASSLAFSTSGSYEQYF. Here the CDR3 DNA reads TGTGCCAGCAGCTTAGCGTTTTCGACTAGCGGTTCCTACGAGCAGTACTTC.

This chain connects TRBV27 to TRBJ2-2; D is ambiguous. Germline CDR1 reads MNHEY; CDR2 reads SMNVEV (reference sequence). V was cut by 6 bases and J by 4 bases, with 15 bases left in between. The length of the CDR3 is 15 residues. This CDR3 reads CASRIPPSGTGELFF. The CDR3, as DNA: TGTGCCAGCAGAATACCCCCGTCGGGCACCGGGGAGCTGTTTTTT.

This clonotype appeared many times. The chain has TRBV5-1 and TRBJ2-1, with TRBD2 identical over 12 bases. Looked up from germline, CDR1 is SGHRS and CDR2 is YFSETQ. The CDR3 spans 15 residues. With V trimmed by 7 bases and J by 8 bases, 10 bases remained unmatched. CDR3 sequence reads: CASSPGLAGGDEQFF. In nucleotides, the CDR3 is TGCGCCAGCTCCCCTGGGCTAGCGGGAGGGGATGAGCAGTTCTTC.

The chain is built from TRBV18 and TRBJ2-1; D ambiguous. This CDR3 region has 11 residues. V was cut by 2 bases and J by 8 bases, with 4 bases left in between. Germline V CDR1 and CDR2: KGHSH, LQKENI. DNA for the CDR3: TGTGCCAGCTCACCATCCCATGAGCAGTTCTTC. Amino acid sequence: CASSPSHEQFF.

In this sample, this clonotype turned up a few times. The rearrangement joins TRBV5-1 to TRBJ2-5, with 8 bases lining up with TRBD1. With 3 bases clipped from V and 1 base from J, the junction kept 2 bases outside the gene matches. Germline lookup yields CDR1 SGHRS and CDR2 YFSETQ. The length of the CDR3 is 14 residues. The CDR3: CASSWGTGQETQYF. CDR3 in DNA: TGCGCCAGCAGCTGGGGGACAGGCCAAGAGACCCAGTACTTC.

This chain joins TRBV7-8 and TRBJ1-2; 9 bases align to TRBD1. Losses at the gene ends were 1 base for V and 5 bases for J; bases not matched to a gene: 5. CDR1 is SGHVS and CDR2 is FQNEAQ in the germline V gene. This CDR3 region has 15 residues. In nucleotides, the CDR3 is TGTGCCAGCAGCTTAGACACAGGGGGCGCTTATGGCTACACCTTC. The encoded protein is CASSLDTGGAYGYTF.

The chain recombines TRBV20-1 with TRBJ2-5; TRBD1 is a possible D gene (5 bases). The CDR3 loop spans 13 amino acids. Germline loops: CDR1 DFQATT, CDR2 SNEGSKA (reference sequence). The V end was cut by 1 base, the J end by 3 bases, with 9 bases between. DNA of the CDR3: TGCAGTGCTAGAGCCCTAGGGGAAGAGACCCAGTACTTC. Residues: CSARALGEETQYF.

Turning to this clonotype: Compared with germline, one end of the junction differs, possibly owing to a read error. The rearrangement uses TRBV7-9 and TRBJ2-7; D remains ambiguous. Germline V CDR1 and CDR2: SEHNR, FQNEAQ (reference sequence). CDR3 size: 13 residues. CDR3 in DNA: TGTGCCAGTAGCTTAGCCGTATCCTACGAGCAGTACTTC. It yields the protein CASSLAVSYEQYF.

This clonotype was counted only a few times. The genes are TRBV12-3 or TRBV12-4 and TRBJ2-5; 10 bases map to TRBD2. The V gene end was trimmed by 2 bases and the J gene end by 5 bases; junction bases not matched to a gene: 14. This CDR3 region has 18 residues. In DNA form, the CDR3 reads TGTGCCAGCAGTTTACTGCTAGCGGGAGAGGGAGGCGAGGAGACCCAGTACTTC. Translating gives CASSLLLAGEGGEETQYF.

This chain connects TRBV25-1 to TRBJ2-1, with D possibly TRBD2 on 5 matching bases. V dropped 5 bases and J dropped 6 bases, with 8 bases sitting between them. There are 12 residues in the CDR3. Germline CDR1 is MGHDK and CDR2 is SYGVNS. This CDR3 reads CASSLRVNEQFF. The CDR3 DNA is TGTGCCAGCAGTCTGAGGGTCAATGAGCAGTTCTTC.

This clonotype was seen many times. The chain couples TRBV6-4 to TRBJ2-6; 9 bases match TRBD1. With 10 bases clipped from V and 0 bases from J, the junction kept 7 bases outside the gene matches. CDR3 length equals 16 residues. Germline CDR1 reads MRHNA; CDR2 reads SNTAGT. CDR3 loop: CATGGQGSSGANVLTF. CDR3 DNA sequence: TGTGCCACCGGGGGACAGGGAAGCTCTGGGGCCAACGTCCTGACTTTC.

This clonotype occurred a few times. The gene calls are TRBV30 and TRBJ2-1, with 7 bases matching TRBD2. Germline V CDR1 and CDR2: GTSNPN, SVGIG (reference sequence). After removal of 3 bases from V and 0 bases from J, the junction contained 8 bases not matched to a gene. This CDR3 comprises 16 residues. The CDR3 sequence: CAWSLKSGGSYNEQFF. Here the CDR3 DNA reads TGTGCCTGGAGCCTAAAATCGGGAGGCTCCTACAATGAGCAGTTCTTC.

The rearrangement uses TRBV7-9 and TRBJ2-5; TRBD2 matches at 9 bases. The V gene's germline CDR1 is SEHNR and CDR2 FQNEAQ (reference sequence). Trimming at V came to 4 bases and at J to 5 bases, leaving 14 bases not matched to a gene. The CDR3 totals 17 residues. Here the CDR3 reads CASSWRGSGGYEETQYF. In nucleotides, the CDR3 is TGTGCCAGCAGCTGGAGGGGTAGCGGGGGTTACGAGGAGACCCAGTACTTC. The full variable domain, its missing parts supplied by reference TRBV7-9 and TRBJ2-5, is DTGVSQNPRHKITKRGQNVTFRCDPISEHNRLYWYRQTLGQGPEFLTYFQNEAQLEKSRLLSDRFSAERPKGSFSTLEIQRTEQGDSAMYLCASSWRGSGGYEETQYFGPGTRLLVL.

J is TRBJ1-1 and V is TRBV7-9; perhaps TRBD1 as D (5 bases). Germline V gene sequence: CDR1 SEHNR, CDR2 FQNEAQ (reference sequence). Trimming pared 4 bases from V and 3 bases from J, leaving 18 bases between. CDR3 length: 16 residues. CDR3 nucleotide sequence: TGTGCCAGCAGCTCAGGGTCCCTGGACCGGTACACTGAAGCTTTCTTT. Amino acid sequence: CASSSGSLDRYTEAFF.